The sequence of this TCR beta chain was determined in a study of OX40 agonist ivuxolimab in advanced cancers. Study-level information: Head and neck, renal cell, melanoma or hepatocellular carcinoma were the cancers that dose-escalation patients had.

The study's findings and limits: Normalized T-cell clonal expansion was also low in some nonresponders.

With respect to this clone: The antigen remains undetermined.

Repertoires were generated with immunoSEQ multiplex PCR, while TCRdb's copy carries only in-frame clones and drops some. The repertoire holds some 30,000 clones, around nine tenths seen once, with roughly 1% in the top ten. The CDR3 spans 13 residues. Per the germline V gene, CDR1 is SNHLY and CDR2 is FYNNEI. V trimming: 8 bases; J trimming: 7 bases; junction bases outside the gene matches: 8. The chain carries TRBV2 and TRBJ2-7, with 10 bases aligning to TRBD2. The clonotype was recovered from an adult with an advanced solid tumor such as melanoma, head and neck, liver or kidney cancer. This specimen consisted of CD4+ or CD8+ T cells sorted from blood, obtained in a trial of the OX40 agonist ivuxolimab. In nucleotides, the CDR3 is TGTGCCAGCTTTATTAGCGGGAGGTATGAGCAGTACTTC. The encoded protein is CASFISGRYEQYF.